The 2 T cell receptor beta chains given below trace back to one sample, sequenced in a study of identical twins. MiXCR, run by TCRdb on the 5' RACE reads, gives a single entry per CDR3 protein. Of about 290,000 distinct CDR3 sequences in the sample, around 9.7% were seen once. This sample was also put to use in a study of yellow fever vaccine responses in identical twins.

The sequenced material came from CD8+ T cells sorted from blood. All receptors come from a woman aged 18-30 years in good health.

This clonotype was counted once. The V call is TRBV3-1, the J call TRBJ2-7; D call uncertain. Germline V lookup: CDR1 LGHDT, CDR2 YNNKEL (reference sequence). The CDR3 length is 13 residues. Deletions cut 2 bases from V and 3 bases from J, with 8 bases between. This CDR3 reads CASSQTLSYEQYF. CDR3 in DNA: TGTGCCAGCAGCCAAACCCTGAGCTACGAGCAGTACTTC.

The V gene is TRBV16, the J gene TRBJ2-7; D may be TRBD2 (5 bases). The germline V gene has CDR1 KGHSY and CDR2 FQNENV. This CDR3 region has 12 residues. The germline V and J ends were trimmed by 2 bases and 7 bases, with 9 bases remaining between them. The CDR3 DNA sequence: TGTGCCAGCAGCCAACCAAGCGGAGAGCAGTACTTC. Its protein product is CASSQPSGEQYF.